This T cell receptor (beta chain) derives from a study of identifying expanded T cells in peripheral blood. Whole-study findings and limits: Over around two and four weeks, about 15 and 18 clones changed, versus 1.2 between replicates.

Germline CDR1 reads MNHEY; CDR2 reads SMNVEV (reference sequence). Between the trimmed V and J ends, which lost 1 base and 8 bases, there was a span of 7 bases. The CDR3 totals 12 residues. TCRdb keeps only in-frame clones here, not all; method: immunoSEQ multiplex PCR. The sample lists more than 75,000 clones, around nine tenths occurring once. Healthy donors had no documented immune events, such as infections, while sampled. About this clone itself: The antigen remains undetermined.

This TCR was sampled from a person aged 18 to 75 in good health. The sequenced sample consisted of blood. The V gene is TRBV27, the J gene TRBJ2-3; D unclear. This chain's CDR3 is CASSLLLGTQYF. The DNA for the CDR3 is TGTGCCAGCAGTTTATTACTGGGTACGCAGTATTTT.